This T cell receptor (beta chain) was sequenced for a study of identical twins. Many counts were recorded for this clonotype. MiXCR, applied by TCRdb to the 5' RACE reads, yields one record per CDR3 protein. This sample has approximately 670,000 distinct CDR3 sequences; 5.5% to 6.5% occur once, and the top ten carry around 2%. This CDR3 has 12 amino acids. The source material was naive T cells sorted from blood. The sequence was obtained from a man aged 18 to 30 in good health. The chain is built from TRBV21-1 and TRBJ1-3; TRBD1 was called by the table and not checked on the DNA. TRBV21-1 is assigned pseudogene status. This chain's CDR3 is CARRTGKVTIYF. CDR3 nucleotide sequence: TGTGCCAGGAGAACAGGGAAGGTGACCATATATTTT.